These 17 T cell receptor beta chains share one sample of origin, sequenced in a study of T cells in women clearing cervical HPV infection. Assay used: immunoSEQ multiplex PCR; TCRdb lists only in-frame clones, some missing. The sample data list 20,000 to 25,000 clones. The material sequenced was blood buffy coat. Receptors were obtained from a woman between 18 and 75 years old with a cervical HPV16 infection that either progressed to CIN3+ or cleared (not recorded which).

As concerns this clone: With the read ending 3 residues before the CDR3 end, the germline J gene is used to fill in that end. The chain couples TRBV7-3 to TRBJ2-3, with unresolved D. The germline V and J ends were trimmed by 4 bases and 5 bases, with 10 bases remaining between them. CDR1 and CDR2 (germline): SGHTA, FQGTGA. The CDR3 spans 13 residues. CDR3 in amino acids: CASSSYPKDTQYF. CDR3 DNA, as far as it was read: TGTGCCAGCAGCTCCTACCCCAAAGATACG.

With respect to this clone: The CDR3 extends 3 residues past the end of the read, so its final part is completed from the germline J gene. V usage is TRBV7-8 and J usage is TRBJ2-7; possibly TRBD1 for D (8 bases). V lost 5 bases, J lost 4 bases, and 21 bases lay in between. Germline V gives CDR1 SGHVS, CDR2 FQNEAQ. The length of the CDR3 is 16 residues. The CDR3 is CASSHRGGANLYEQYF. The CDR3 DNA, read in part, is TGTGCCAGCAGCCACAGGGGGGGGGCAAATTTATACGAG. The variable domain in full, completed from reference TRBV7-8 and TRBJ2-7, reads GAGVSQSPRYKVAKRGQDVALRCDPISGHVSLFWYQQALGQGPEFLTYFQNEAQLDKSGLPSDRFFAERPEGSVSTLKIQRTQQEDSAVYLCASSHRGGANLYEQYFGPGTRLTVT.

As for this clone: Read data end 3 residues before the CDR3 end; the end is taken from the germline J gene. V and J are TRBV20-1 and TRBJ2-5; D perhaps matches TRBD1 (6 bases). The CDR3 sequence is 13 residues long. Per germline, CDR1 DFQATT and CDR2 SNEGSKA (reference sequence). V was trimmed by 6 bases and J by 1 base, leaving 12 bases between them. The CDR3: CSAPGQIQETQYF. The DNA read from the CDR3 is TGCAGTGCCCCTGGACAGATCCAAGAGACC.

In regard to this clone: The germline gene is not matched at one end of the junction; a read error may be the cause. The CDR3 end falls 3 residues outside the read, so it is completed with the germline J gene. The gene calls are TRBV14 and TRBJ2-7; a possible D gene is TRBD1 (5 bases). Germline values: CDR1 SGHDN, CDR2 FVKESK. The CDR3 runs 15 residues. The covered CDR3 bases are TGTGTCAGCAGCCAAACTGTGGCAGGGACCTACGAG. It specifies CVSSQTVAGTYE. The whole CDR3 is CVSSQTVAGTYEQYF.

The sequenced part of the CDR3 DNA is TGCGCCAGCAGCTTTAGACAGGCCACAACTAATGAAAAA. Protein sequence: CASSFRQATTNEK. In full, the CDR3 reads CASSFRQATTNEKLFF. This chain joins TRBV5-1 and TRBJ1-4; TRBD1 is a possible D gene (6 bases). Read data end 3 residues before the CDR3 end; the end is taken from the germline J gene. The CDR3 runs 16 residues. V was pared by 2 bases and J by 0 bases, with 11 bases between. Germline assignment: CDR1 SGHRS and CDR2 YFSETQ. Variable domain in full (rest from reference TRBV5-1 and TRBJ1-4): KAGVTQTPRYLIKTRGQQVTLSCSPISGHRSVSWYQQTPGQGLQFLFEYFSETQRNKGNFPGRFSGRQFSNSRSEMNVSTLELGDSALYLCASSFRQATTNEKLFFGSGTQLSVL.

As regards this clone: The observed sequence ends 3 residues before the CDR3 terminus, with the missing tail filled in from the germline J gene. V usage is TRBV19 and J usage is TRBJ2-7, with D tentatively TRBD1 (5 bases). The germline gives CDR1 LNHDA, CDR2 SQIVND (reference sequence). The CDR3 consists of 14 residues. Between the trimmed V and J ends, which lost 1 base and 5 bases, there was a span of 12 bases. The DNA read from the CDR3 is TGTGCCAGTAGTATAGTAGTGGGGCCCAACGAG. Encoded protein: CASSIVVGPNE. The whole CDR3 sequence is CASSIVVGPNEQYF.

As for this clone: With the read ending 3 residues before the CDR3 end, the germline J gene is used to fill in that end. The genes are TRBV28 and TRBJ2-7, with D possibly matching TRBD2 (5 bases). V was pared by 6 bases and J by 1 base, with 19 bases between. The CDR3 is 16 amino acids. CDR1 and CDR2 (germline): MDHEN, SYDVKM. The DNA read from the CDR3 is TGTGCCAGCAGCTCAACCGGGCTAGCAGGATCCTACGAG. This codes for CASSSTGLAGSYE. The whole CDR3 is CASSSTGLAGSYEQYF.

As to this clone: The read ends 3 residues before the CDR3 terminus; that terminus is restored from the germline J gene. V is TRBV7-9 and J is TRBJ2-2; 7 positions match TRBD1. V lost 5 bases to trimming and J lost 6 bases; unmatched junction nucleotides: 0. Germline assignment: CDR1 SEHNR and CDR2 FQNEAQ (reference sequence). The CDR3 runs to 12 residues. This chain's CDR3 is CASSQGAGELFF. The CDR3 bases that were read are TGTGCCAGCAGCCAGGGGGCCGGGGAG.

Concerning this clone: The CDR3 extends 3 residues past the end of the read, so its final part is completed from the germline J gene. The chain combines TRBV5-1 with TRBJ2-3, with D perhaps TRBD1 (5 bases). Trimming took off 4 bases at V and 0 bases at J, with 9 bases between the two ends. This CDR3 spans 14 amino acids. Germline lookup yields CDR1 SGHRS and CDR2 YFSETQ. The sequenced CDR3 bases are TGCGCCAGCAGCCCAGGGTTCAGCACAGATACG. It translates to CASSPGFSTDT. The whole CDR3 region reads CASSPGFSTDTQYF.

On this clone: The read gets to within 3 residues of the CDR3 end, and the germline J gene fills in the rest. This chain links TRBV6-2 or TRBV6-3 with TRBJ1-2, with D hard to call. V was cut by 5 bases and J by 0 bases, with 7 bases left in between. The germline V gene encodes CDR1 MNHEY and CDR2 SVGEGT. The CDR3 totals 13 residues. The CDR3 bases that were read are TGTGCCAGCAGTCGACACGCTAACTATGGC. This sequence encodes CASSRHANYG. The complete CDR3 sequence is CASSRHANYGYTF.

As for this clone: The CDR3 end lies 3 residues beyond the end of the read and is filled in from the germline J gene. The chain employs TRBV7-9 and TRBJ1-4, with D perhaps TRBD1 (5 bases). Germline V gives CDR1 SEHNR, CDR2 FQNEAQ (reference sequence). The CDR3 has 14 residues. The germline V and J ends were trimmed by 3 bases and 7 bases, with 12 bases remaining between them. The DNA read from the CDR3 is TGTGCCAGCAGCTTGGCAGGGAGGGGTGAAAAA. This codes for CASSLAGRGEK. The full CDR3 is CASSLAGRGEKLFF. The full variable domain, its missing parts supplied by reference TRBV7-9 and TRBJ1-4, is DTGVSQNPRHKITKRGQNVTFRCDPISEHNRLYWYRQTLGQGPEFLTYFQNEAQLEKSRLLSDRFSAERPKGSFSTLEIQRTEQGDSAMYLCASSLAGRGEKLFFGSGTQLSVL.

In regard to this clone: From the germline J gene comes the end of the CDR3, since the read stops 3 residues before it. The J gene is TRBJ2-1, the V gene TRBV20-1; 8 bases fit TRBD2. The trim removed 5 bases at V and 1 base at J, leaving 13 bases unmatched. CDR3 length: 17 amino acids. The germline V gene has CDR1 DFQATT and CDR2 SNEGSKA (reference sequence). Partial CDR3 DNA: TGCAGTGCTCGTCCCGGGACTAGGGTGGGATCCTACAATGAG. Translating it yields CSARPGTRVGSYNE. The whole CDR3 sequence is CSARPGTRVGSYNEQFF.

As for this clone: The read ends 3 residues before the CDR3 terminus; that terminus is restored from the germline J gene. The V gene is TRBV14, the J gene TRBJ2-7; the match to TRBD2 covers 8 bases. Germline values: CDR1 SGHDN, CDR2 FVKESK. This CDR3 has 16 residues. The trim removed 1 base at V and 5 bases at J, leaving 10 bases unmatched. The CDR3 protein is CASSQASGGPTHEQYF. The part of the CDR3 DNA that was read is TGTGCCAGCAGCCAAGCCAGCGGGGGACCCACACACGAG.

Comments on this clone: The missing CDR3 end, 3 residues past where the read stops, is filled in from the germline J gene. The rearrangement uses TRBV20-1 and TRBJ1-5; D unclear. Germline CDR1 is DFQATT and CDR2 is SNEGSKA (reference sequence). Trimming removed 3 bases from V and 2 bases from J, with 8 bases in between. This CDR3 has 13 residues. The covered CDR3 bases are TGCAGTGCTAGTGCCGGTGGCAATCAGCCC. It specifies CSASAGGNQP. The complete CDR3 protein is CSASAGGNQPQHF.

To note about this clone: Coverage ceases 3 residues before the CDR3 finishes, and the germline J gene fills in the end. This chain connects TRBV6-1 to TRBJ2-2, with no clear D. The germline gives CDR1 MNHNS, CDR2 SASEGT. This CDR3 spans 15 amino acids. Trimming shortened V by 3 bases and J by 6 bases, and 14 bases separated the two germline ends. This CDR3 reads CASSDYNPSAGELFF. Partial CDR3 DNA: TGTGCCAGCAGTGACTATAACCCTTCGGCCGGGGAG.

To note about this clone: The sequence runs out 3 residues before the end of the CDR3; the remainder is reconstructed from the germline J gene. The chain uses TRBV18 and TRBJ1-2; no definite D call. Trimming left V 2 bases short and J 7 bases short, with 11 bases between. This CDR3 has 13 amino acids. CDR1 and CDR2 from the germline V gene are KGHSH and LQKENI. The CDR3 sequence: CASSPSPDGGYTF. The CDR3 DNA, read in part, is TGTGCCAGCTCACCATCGCCAGATGGTGGC.

A remark on this clone: The CDR3 end lies 3 residues beyond the end of the read and is filled in from the germline J gene. The chain joins TRBV7-2 to TRBJ1-4, with 8 bases aligning to TRBD1. After removal of 4 bases from V and 8 bases from J, the junction contained 6 bases not matched to a gene. This CDR3 spans 14 amino acids. CDR1 and CDR2 from the germline V gene are SGHTA and FQGNSA. The CDR3 here is CASSSVQGGEKLFF. CDR3 DNA (partial): TGTGCCAGCAGCTCCGTACAGGGGGGGGAAAAA.